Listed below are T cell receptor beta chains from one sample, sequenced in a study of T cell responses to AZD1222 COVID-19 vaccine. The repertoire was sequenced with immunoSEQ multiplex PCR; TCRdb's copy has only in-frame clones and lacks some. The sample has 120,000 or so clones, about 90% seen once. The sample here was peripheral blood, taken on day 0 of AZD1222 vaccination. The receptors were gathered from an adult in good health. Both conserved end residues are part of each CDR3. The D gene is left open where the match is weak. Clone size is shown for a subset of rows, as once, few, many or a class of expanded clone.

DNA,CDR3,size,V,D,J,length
TGTGCCAGTAGTACCCGGGACAGCCCCAATTCACCCCTCCACTTT,CASSTRDSPNSPLHF,-,TRBV19,TRBD1,TRBJ1-6,15
TGTGCCAGTAGTATGGACCGGGACTCCTATAATTCACCCCTCCACTTT,CASSMDRDSYNSPLHF,once,TRBV19,-,TRBJ1-6,16
TGCGCCAGCAGCCAAGGTCAGGGGGCGAATTCACCCCTCCACTTT,CASSQGQGANSPLHF,-,TRBV4-1,TRBD1,TRBJ1-6,15
TGTGCCAGCAGTCCGAGGACAGGGGTGAGGTACGAGCAGTACTTC,CASSPRTGVRYEQYF,few,TRBV6-5,TRBD1,TRBJ2-7,15
TGTGCCAGCAGCCCCCGGCTGGGGGAGAATGAGCAGTTCTTC,CASSPRLGENEQFF,-,TRBV28,-,TRBJ2-1,14
TGCGCCAGCAGCGCCGGGGGGGACTATGGCTACACCTTC,CASSAGGDYGYTF,-,TRBV5-1,-,TRBJ1-2,13
TGCAGCGTTGAGTTGCTGGGGGTTTTCACTGAAGCTTTCTTT,CSVELLGVFTEAFF,-,TRBV29-1,-,TRBJ1-1,14
TGTGCCAGCAGTGAAGACCCCGGCAGGGGTTACTATAATTCACCCCTCCACTTT,CASSEDPGRGYYNSPLHF,once,TRBV2,-,TRBJ1-6,18
TGTGCCAGCACCAAACGTCGGGGGAAGGGCAATCAGCCCCAGCATTTT,CASTKRRGKGNQPQHF,-,TRBV28,-,TRBJ1-5,16
TGTGCCAGCAGTGGATCCGGGACAGGGAATCCATACGAGCAGTACTTC,CASSGSGTGNPYEQYF,-,TRBV6-1,TRBD1,TRBJ2-7,16
TGTGCCAGCAGTTTGGTTTCGTGGAGGGGCTACGAGCAGTACTTC,CASSLVSWRGYEQYF,-,TRBV28,-,TRBJ2-7,15
TGTGCCTGGAGTGACTGGCAGAACTATGGCTACACCTTC,CAWSDWQNYGYTF,-,TRBV30,-,TRBJ1-2,13
TGTGCCTGGACTGGGACAGGGGTCTTCGGCTACACCTTC,CAWTGTGVFGYTF,-,TRBV30,TRBD1,TRBJ1-2,13
TGTGCCATCAGTGGCCAGACGGGTCGCGACGAGCAGTACTTC,CAISGQTGRDEQYF,once,TRBV10-3,-,TRBJ2-7,14
TGTGCCAGCAGGGTGGGGCGGGGATTGTCACCCCTCCACTTT,CASRVGRGLSPLHF,-,TRBV7-2,-,TRBJ1-6,14
TGTGCCAGCAGCGTCTCACGAGGAGAGCACTATGGCTACACCTTC,CASSVSRGEHYGYTF,-,TRBV9,-,TRBJ1-2,15
TGTGCCAGTAGCGGGACAGAGGGTTCGCCCCAGCATTTT,CASSGTEGSPQHF,few,TRBV19,TRBD1,TRBJ1-5,13
TGTGCCAGCAGTCTTTGGACCATTTCACCCCTCCACTTT,CASSLWTISPLHF,-,TRBV28,-,TRBJ1-6,13
TGTGCCAGCAGTTACTCGGGGGCGGAGCCGCCGGGAGAGTACTTC,CASSYSGAEPPGEYF,-,TRBV6-2/TRBV6-3,-,TRBJ2-7,15
TGTGCCAGCAGCCCCGACGTAGGCTCCTACGAGCAGTACTTC,CASSPDVGSYEQYF,-,TRBV2,-,TRBJ2-7,14
TGTGCCACCAGCAGGTCCTCGGGAACTGAAGCTTTCTTT,CATSRSSGTEAFF,-,TRBV15,-,TRBJ1-1,13
TGTGCCAGCAGTGAGAACAGTCACTCTAATGAAAAACTGTTTTTT,CASSENSHSNEKLFF,-,TRBV6-1,-,TRBJ1-4,15
TGTGCCAGCAGCCAAGACCCAGGGGTGGCTTCCTACGAGCAGTACTTC,CASSQDPGVASYEQYF,-,TRBV3-1/TRBV3-2,-,TRBJ2-7,16
TGTGCCAGCAGTCGGAGCGACAAGAATCAGCCCCAGCATTTT,CASSRSDKNQPQHF,-,TRBV27,-,TRBJ1-5,14
TGTGCCAGCGAAACCCGTACCATGAACACTGAAGCTTTCTTT,CASETRTMNTEAFF,-,TRBV6-5,-,TRBJ1-1,14
TGCGCCAGCAGCTTGGGGCAGGAGAAAACCGGGGAGCTGTTTTTT,CASSLGQEKTGELFF,-,TRBV5-1,-,TRBJ2-2,15
TGTGCCAGCAGCTTAGGCGACAGGGAGGACTATGGCTACACCTTC,CASSLGDREDYGYTF,once,TRBV11-2,TRBD1,TRBJ1-2,15
TGTGCCAGCAGCGTAGAAGGCTTGTATAATTCACCCCTCCACTTT,CASSVEGLYNSPLHF,-,TRBV9,-,TRBJ1-6,15
TGTGCCAGCGGACTAGCGGGGGTAAAGAACACCGGGGAGCTGTTTTTT,CASGLAGVKNTGELFF,-,TRBV28,TRBD2,TRBJ2-2,16
TGTGCCAGCAGCCAGCCGGACAGGGGGACCTCCTACGAGCAGTACTTC,CASSQPDRGTSYEQYF,-,TRBV3-1/TRBV3-2,TRBD1,TRBJ2-7,16
TGTGCCAGCAGCTCCGGGACAGGGTTCCCGGGGGAGCTGTTTTTT,CASSSGTGFPGELFF,-,TRBV11-2,TRBD1,TRBJ2-2,15
TGTGCCAGCAACACAGACAGGGGCAATCAGCCCCAGCATTTT,CASNTDRGNQPQHF,-,TRBV6-7,TRBD1,TRBJ1-5,14
TGCGCCAGCAAGGCAGGGAACACCGGGGAGCTGTTTTTT,CASKAGNTGELFF,-,TRBV5-1,-,TRBJ2-2,13
TGTGCCAGCAGTTTGAGGGCGGTCGGGGAGCTGTTTTTT,CASSLRAVGELFF,once,TRBV28,-,TRBJ2-2,13
TGTGCCAGCAGTTACTCTAGCGGGGGGGCAACTTACGAGCAGTACTTC,CASSYSSGGATYEQYF,-,TRBV6-5,TRBD2,TRBJ2-7,16